What follows are 21 T cell receptor beta chains derived from one specimen sequenced in a study of cytomegalovirus exposure and HLA in healthy donors. Use of 60 Vbeta and 13 Jbeta primers characterized the PCR. Data came from immunoSEQ multiplex PCR; TCRdb stores just in-frame clones and leaves some out. The sample comprises 150,000 or so clones, over 80% of which are singletons, and 4.1% rests with the top ten. The sample consisted of PBMCs. Receptors originate from a man aged 45-65 years in good health and CMV-seropositive.

The chain links TRBV14 to TRBJ2-2; the D gene is possibly TRBD2 (6 bases). Germline values: CDR1 SGHDN, CDR2 FVKESK. Trimming pared 0 bases from V and 6 bases from J, leaving 14 bases between. The CDR3 runs to 16 residues. The CDR3: CASSQDERVAPGELFF. In DNA, the CDR3 is TGTGCCAGCAGCCAAGATGAGCGGGTGGCGCCCGGGGAGCTGTTTTTT.

V usage is TRBV7-8 and J usage is TRBJ2-2; tentatively, D is TRBD2 (5 bases). Germline CDR1 reads SGHVS; CDR2 reads FQNEAQ. V was trimmed by 5 bases and J by 6 bases, leaving 19 bases between them. The CDR3 totals 16 residues. CDR3 nucleotide sequence: TGTGCCAGCAGCCTCGAGAGCGGCACATTGGCCGGGGAGCTGTTTTTT. Residues: CASSLESGTLAGELFF.

This clone was seen a few times. This CDR3 is CASSFRIADTQYF. The CDR3 region has the DNA TGTGCCAGCAGCTTCAGAATTGCAGATACGCAGTATTTT. The chain links TRBV13 to TRBJ2-3; D remains ambiguous. Trimming removed 3 bases from V and 4 bases from J, with 8 bases in between. This CDR3 contains 13 residues. In germline, CDR1 is PRHDT, CDR2 FYEKMQ (reference sequence).

This clone has only one observation. V and J are TRBV19 and TRBJ2-1; 9 nucleotides agree with TRBD2. The germline V gene encodes CDR1 LNHDA and CDR2 SQIVND (reference sequence). The CDR3 sequence is 15 residues long. The trim removed 3 bases at V and 7 bases at J, leaving 7 bases unmatched. The CDR3 nucleotides are TGTGCCAGTAGTATCTTAGCGGGGGTCGGTAATGAGCAGTTCTTC. Encoded protein: CASSILAGVGNEQFF.

V and J are TRBV28 and TRBJ2-5, with D maybe TRBD2 (5 bases). Germline V lookup: CDR1 MDHEN, CDR2 SYDVKM. The V end lost 6 bases, the J end lost 2 bases, and 19 bases lay between the germline ends. The CDR3 totals 16 residues. As DNA, the CDR3 is TGTGCCAGCAGCCAAGGCCTAGCTGCGGTACAAGAGACCCAGTACTTC. Encoded protein: CASSQGLAAVQETQYF. Supplemented by reference TRBV28 and TRBJ2-5, the full variable domain reads DVKVTQSSRYLVKRTGEKVFLECVQDMDHENMFWYRQDPGLGLRLIYFSYDVKMKEKGDIPEGYSVSREKKERFSLILESASTNQTSMYLCASSQGLAAVQETQYFGPGTRLLVL.

J is TRBJ2-1 and V is TRBV5-4, with 13 bases aligning to TRBD2. V shed 4 bases and J 5 bases; nucleotides not matched to a gene: 12. Germline V gives CDR1 SGHNT, CDR2 YYREEE (reference sequence). The CDR3 spans 18 residues. CDR3 nucleotide sequence: TGTGCCAGCAGCCAACCGGGACTAGCGGGGATTATGAACAATGAGCAGTTCTTC. Its translation is CASSQPGLAGIMNNEQFF.

A single count supports this clone. The rearrangement links TRBV4-2 to TRBJ2-1, with D tentatively TRBD2 (5 bases). The V and J ends lost 0 bases and 8 bases respectively, with 17 bases between them. CDR3 size: 16 residues. Germline loops: CDR1 LGHNA, CDR2 YNFKEQ. The CDR3 region is CASSQEWANLRDEQFF. The DNA for the CDR3 is TGTGCCAGCAGCCAAGAATGGGCAAACCTGAGGGATGAGCAGTTCTTC.

The chain employs TRBV7-9 and TRBJ2-7, with D possibly matching TRBD2 (6 bases). Germline V gene lookup returns CDR1 SEHNR and CDR2 FQNEAQ (reference sequence). The CDR3 is 15 residues long. V was clipped by 1 base and J by 4 bases, with 14 bases between them. CDR3 amino acids: CASSLGGAGNYEQYF. CDR3 nucleotide sequence: TGTGCCAGCAGCTTAGGAGGGGCGGGAAATTACGAGCAGTACTTC.

This chain uses TRBV7-3 with TRBJ2-5, with 11 bases fitting TRBD2. The CDR3 contains 15 residues. Germline values: CDR1 SGHTA, CDR2 FQGTGA. The ends lost 5 bases at V and 2 bases at J; junction bases unmatched: 4. The CDR3 coding sequence is TGTGCCAGCAGCCCGGGGACTAGCGGACAAGAGACCCAGTACTTC. This sequence encodes CASSPGTSGQETQYF.

The chain links TRBV15 to TRBJ1-2; possible D gene TRBD1, 5 bases. V lost 4 bases and J lost 2, with 11 bases in between. Germline V gene data show CDR1 as LNHNV and CDR2 as YYDKDF (reference sequence). The CDR3 covers 14 residues. As DNA, the CDR3 is TGTGCCACCAGCACCGGGGGTGGCAACTATGGCTACACCTTC. This translates into CATSTGGGNYGYTF.

The chain is built from TRBV5-5 and TRBJ2-2; TRBD2 aligns across 14 bases. The CDR3 is made up of 18 amino acids. J lost 0 bases, V lost 5 bases, and 6 bases had no gene match. From germline, CDR1 is SGHKS and CDR2 YYEKEE (reference sequence). Here the CDR3 reads CASRRGTSGGANTGELFF. The CDR3 nucleotides read TGTGCCAGCAGAAGGGGGACTAGCGGGGGCGCGAACACCGGGGAGCTGTTTTTT.

This clone has a single count. The V and J genes are TRBV7-2 and TRBJ2-2; D is unresolved. This CDR3 has 12 amino acids. Germline V CDR1 and CDR2: SGHTA, FQGNSA. V lost 1 base, J lost 8 bases, and 5 bases lay in between. The CDR3 is CASSLGAGELFF. The CDR3 nucleotides are TGTGCCAGCAGCTTAGGGGCAGGGGAGCTGTTTTTT.

This chain links TRBV5-5 with TRBJ2-7; no clear D gene. V lost 0 bases and J lost 0, with 4 bases in between. Germline assignment: CDR1 SGHKS and CDR2 YYEKEE (reference sequence). The CDR3 length is 13 residues. The CDR3 sequence is CASSLGSSYEQYF. CDR3 nucleotides: TGTGCCAGCAGCTTGGGTAGCTCCTACGAGCAGTACTTC. The full variable domain, in which reference TRBV5-5 and TRBJ2-7 provide the parts outside the CDR3, is DAGVTQSPTHLIKTRGQQVTLRCSPISGHKSVSWYQQVLGQGPQFIFQYYEKEERGRGNFPDRFSARQFPNYSSELNVNALLLGDSALYLCASSLGSSYEQYFGPGTRLTVT.

The CDR3 DNA is TGTGCCAGCTCACCTTCGACAGGGGGGGGAGACGAGCAGTACTTC. As protein: CASSPSTGGGDEQYF. The V call is TRBV18, the J call TRBJ2-7; 9 positions agree with TRBD1. Trimming removed 3 bases from V and 5 bases from J; junction bases left unmatched: 8. Germline CDR1 KGHSH, CDR2 LQKENI. The CDR3 length is 15 residues.

As regards this clone: A junction boundary mismatches the germline segment, possibly from a read error. This sequence joins TRBV30 and TRBJ2-3; 8 nucleotides match TRBD1. The V gene's germline CDR1 is GTSNPN and CDR2 SVGIG (reference sequence). This CDR3 contains 14 residues. CDR3 sequence reads: CAWSQGARAETQYF. The CDR3 region has the DNA TGTGCCTGGAGTCAGGGGGCCCGAGCAGAGACGCAGTATTTT.

J is TRBJ2-7 and V is TRBV27; 10 nucleotides align to TRBD1. CDR1 and CDR2 (germline): MNHEY, SMNVEV (reference sequence). This CDR3 region has 12 residues. Losses at the gene ends were 10 bases for V and 3 bases for J; bases not matched to a gene: 3. In DNA, the CDR3 is TGTGCCACCCGGGACAGGGGCTACGAGCAGTACTTC. Encoded protein: CATRDRGYEQYF.

This chain uses TRBV11-2 with TRBJ2-3; unclear D gene. The CDR3 sequence is 13 residues long. The germline V gene encodes CDR1 SGHAT and CDR2 FQNNGV. The V end was cut by 2 bases, the J end by 0 bases, with 3 bases between. The CDR3 spells CASSLPSTDTQYF. CDR3 nucleotide sequence: TGTGCCAGCAGCTTACCAAGCACAGATACGCAGTATTTT.

V gene TRBV6-6 combines with J gene TRBJ1-1; a possible D gene is TRBD1 (6 bases). The CDR3 consists of 12 residues. The V end was cut by 0 bases, the J end by 11 bases, with 10 bases between. Looked up from germline, CDR1 is MNHNY and CDR2 is SVGAGI (reference sequence). In DNA form, the CDR3 reads TGTGCCAGCAGTTACTCGACAGGTCGGGCTTTCTTT. Translation: CASSYSTGRAFF.

This chain uses TRBV6-1 with TRBJ1-2; 9 positions agree with TRBD1. V lost 6 bases and J lost 4; bases outside the gene matches: 3. The CDR3 runs 13 residues. CDR1 and CDR2 from the germline V gene are MNHNS and SASEGT. The CDR3 nucleotides read TGTGCCAGCAGGTTACAGGGGGCCTATGGCTACACCTTC. Its translation is CASRLQGAYGYTF.

V is TRBV7-6 and J is TRBJ1-1; 9 nucleotides match TRBD1. CDR1 is SGHVS, CDR2 FNYEAQ, per germline. The CDR3 is made up of 14 amino acids. V lost 4 bases and J lost 3; bases outside the gene matches: 3. The CDR3 sequence: CASSSRQGDTEAFF. The CDR3 DNA reads TGTGCCAGCAGCTCACGACAGGGGGACACTGAAGCTTTCTTT.

The V and J genes are TRBV10-3 and TRBJ1-6; 7 positions agree with TRBD1. This CDR3 is built from 14 residues. CDR1 and CDR2 from the germline V gene are ENHRY and SYGVKD. With 10 bases clipped from V and 7 bases from J, the junction kept 10 bases outside the gene matches. The CDR3 here is CATRMGQPNSPLHF. DNA of the CDR3: TGTGCCACGAGAATGGGACAGCCCAATTCACCCCTCCACTTT.